The rows below give T cell receptor beta chains drawn from one sample of a study of shared clonotypes between healthy human individuals. TCRdb's copy holds only in-frame clones and misses some; the assay was immunoSEQ multiplex PCR. The data hold about 2 million clones, with about 94% observed a single time. The material sequenced was naive CD8+ T cells sorted from blood. The receptors derive from a man aged 18-30 years in good health. Both conserved end residues are part of each CDR3. A D gene is named only where the DNA matches it firmly. Clone size is stated in some rows and not others, as once, few, many or a class when expanded.

clone_size j_call v_call d_call cdr3_aa cdr3_nt
NA TRBJ1-1 TRBV6-6 NA CASSTRRTAAEAFF TGTGCCAGCAGTACCCGGAGGACGGCTGCTGAAGCTTTCTTT
many TRBJ1-2 TRBV7-9 NA CASSFGENYGYTF TGTGCCAGCAGCTTTGGGGAGAACTATGGCTACACCTTC
NA TRBJ1-1 TRBV5-4 NA CASSMRLNTEAFF TGTGCCAGCAGCATGCGGCTGAACACTGAAGCTTTCTTT
NA TRBJ2-7 TRBV27 TRBD1 CASSFVGTGHSYEQYF TGTGCCAGCAGTTTTGTCGGGACAGGGCATAGTTACGAGCAGTACTTC
once TRBJ2-2 TRBV19 NA CASSPGSIHGELFF TGTGCCAGTAGCCCGGGTTCGATACACGGGGAGCTGTTTTTT
once TRBJ1-5 TRBV6-5 TRBD1 CASSYFDGQGDQPQHF TGTGCCAGCAGTTACTTCGACGGACAGGGAGATCAGCCCCAGCATTTT
NA TRBJ1-1 TRBV9 NA CASSSFPRADEAFF TGTGCCAGCAGCTCCTTCCCTCGGGCAGATGAAGCTTTCTTT
NA TRBJ2-7 TRBV18 NA CASSPGHYEQYF TGTGCCAGCTCACCGGGGCACTACGAGCAGTACTTC
NA TRBJ2-3 TRBV7-9 TRBD2 CASSLSGTSGGASTDTQYF TGTGCCAGCAGCTTATCCGGGACTAGCGGGGGGGCCAGCACAGATACGCAGTATTTT
NA TRBJ2-5 TRBV14 NA CASSQGAGAQETQYF TGTGCCAGCAGCCAAGGGGCGGGGGCCCAAGAGACCCAGTACTTC
NA TRBJ1-3 TRBV15 NA CATSRDRVRNTIYF TGTGCCACCAGCAGAGATAGAGTCCGAAACACCATATATTTT
NA TRBJ2-2 TRBV11-2 TRBD1 CASSPPGQAGELFF TGTGCCAGCAGCCCCCCGGGACAGGCCGGGGAGCTGTTTTTT
NA TRBJ1-2 TRBV6-5 NA CASRRAGLDGYTF TGTGCCAGCAGGCGGGCAGGGCTAGATGGCTACACCTTC
NA TRBJ2-3 TRBV7-9 TRBD1 CASSPGGFDPDTQYF TGTGCCAGCAGCCCAGGGGGCTTCGACCCAGATACGCAGTATTTT
NA TRBJ2-5 TRBV28 NA CASSSTGEQETQYF TGTGCCAGCAGTTCAACGGGGGAGCAAGAGACCCAGTACTTC
NA TRBJ1-1 TRBV5-4 NA CASSPGWKTEAFF TGTGCCAGCAGCCCCGGTTGGAAAACTGAAGCTTTCTTT
NA TRBJ2-3 TRBV7-6 NA CASSLEAERTDTQYF TGTGCCAGCAGCCTCGAAGCGGAGCGCACAGATACGCAGTATTTT
once TRBJ2-7 TRBV11-2 TRBD1 CASSYQTGVYEQYF TGTGCCAGCAGCTACCAAACAGGGGTCTACGAGCAGTACTTC
NA TRBJ2-7 TRBV5-8 NA CASSLDGSYEQYF TGTGCCAGCAGCCTGGACGGTTCCTACGAGCAGTACTTC
once TRBJ2-7 TRBV6-1 NA CASSEGGVEQYF TGTGCCAGCAGTGAGGGGGGAGTCGAGCAGTACTTC